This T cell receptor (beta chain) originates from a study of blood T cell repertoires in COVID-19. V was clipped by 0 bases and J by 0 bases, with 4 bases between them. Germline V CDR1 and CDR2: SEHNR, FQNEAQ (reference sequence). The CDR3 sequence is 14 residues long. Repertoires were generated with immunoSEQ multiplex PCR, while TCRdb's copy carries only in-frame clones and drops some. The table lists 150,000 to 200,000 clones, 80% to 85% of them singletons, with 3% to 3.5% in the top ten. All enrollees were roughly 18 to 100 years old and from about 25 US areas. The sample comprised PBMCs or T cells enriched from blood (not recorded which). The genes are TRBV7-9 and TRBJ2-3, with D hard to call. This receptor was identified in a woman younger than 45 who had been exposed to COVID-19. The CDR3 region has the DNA TGTGCCAGCAGCTTAGCCGAGAGCACAGATACGCAGTATTTT. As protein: CASSLAESTDTQYF. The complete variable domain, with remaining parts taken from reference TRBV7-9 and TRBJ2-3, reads DTGVSQNPRHKITKRGQNVTFRCDPISEHNRLYWYRQTLGQGPEFLTYFQNEAQLEKSRLLSDRFSAERPKGSFSTLEIQRTEQGDSAMYLCASSLAESTDTQYFGPGTRLTVL.